The 11 T cell receptor beta chains reported below all come from one sample, sequenced in a study of response to subunit inactivated influenza vaccine. One entry per CDR3 protein results from TCRdb running MiXCR on the RT-PCR reads. The sample lists 650,000 or so distinct CDR3 sequences, 12% to 15% occurring once. Material: PBMCs from blood, obtained about 14 days before vaccination. These receptors all stem from a man aged 50 to 59 who received an inactivated influenza vaccine.

This clonotype was found a few times. The V gene is TRBV29-1, the J gene TRBJ2-1, with TRBD2 matching over 9 bases. Germline V lookup: CDR1 SQVTM, CDR2 ANQGSEA. CDR3 length equals 16 residues. J gave up 0 bases and V 5 bases, and 8 bases lay outside the gene matches. In DNA, the CDR3 is TGCAGCGTTAATAGCGGGGGCCTGAGCTCCTACAATGAGCAGTTCTTC. Translating it yields CSVNSGGLSSYNEQFF.

This clonotype was seen many times. V and J are TRBV20-1 and TRBJ2-1; 8 positions agree with TRBD1. Trimming at V came to 1 base and at J to 1 base, leaving 3 bases not matched to a gene. Germline CDR1 and CDR2: DFQATT and SNEGSKA (reference sequence). The CDR3 has 15 amino acids. CDR3 nucleotides: TGCAGTGCTAGAGGCGACAGGGGATCCTACAATGAGCAGTTCTTC. Translation gives CSARGDRGSYNEQFF.

V and J are TRBV5-1 and TRBJ2-7; perhaps TRBD2 as D (5 bases). The CDR3 is 16 residues long. Per germline, CDR1 SGHRS and CDR2 YFSETQ. With 0 bases removed from V and 0 bases from J, the gap between germline ends came to 13 bases. The CDR3 bases are TGCGCCAGCAGCTTGGAGCGTGGACTCCTCTCCTACGAGCAGTACTTC. It specifies CASSLERGLLSYEQYF.

This chain links TRBV7-9 with TRBJ2-7; D unresolved. The V and J ends lost 4 bases and 1 base respectively, with 5 bases between them. The CDR3 sequence is 12 residues long. The germline gives CDR1 SEHNR, CDR2 FQNEAQ (reference sequence). CDR3 nucleotide sequence: TGTGCCAGCAGCTACGGATCCTACGAGCAGTACTTC. It translates to CASSYGSYEQYF. The variable domain in full, completed from reference TRBV7-9 and TRBJ2-7, reads DTGVSQNPRHKITKRGQNVTFRCDPISEHNRLYWYRQTLGQGPEFLTYFQNEAQLEKSRLLSDRFSAERPKGSFSTLEIQRTEQGDSAMYLCASSYGSYEQYFGPGTRLTVT.

This clonotype has just a few counts. This rearrangement joins TRBV4-1 to TRBJ2-5; the match to TRBD2 covers 15 bases. CDR1 is MGHRA, CDR2 YSYEKL, per germline. The junction had 4 bases not matched to a gene; V was cut back by 3 bases and J by 2 bases. The CDR3 extends over 17 amino acids. The CDR3 DNA reads TGCGCCAGCAGCCAGGGACTAGCGGGGGGCCTACAAGAGACCCAGTACTTC. This sequence encodes CASSQGLAGGLQETQYF.

Many counts were recorded for this clonotype. The rearrangement links TRBV4-3 to TRBJ1-4, with D perhaps TRBD1 (5 bases). Looked up from germline, CDR1 is LGHNA and CDR2 is YSLEER. The CDR3 contains 12 residues. V lost 3 bases and J lost 14, with 13 bases in between. CDR3 sequence reads: CASSQVSGWLFF. CDR3 in DNA: TGCGCCAGCAGCCAGGTATCAGGGTGGCTGTTTTTT.

As to this clonotype: A read error may produce the germline difference seen at one junction end. The genes are TRBV29-1 and TRBJ1-2; no firm D call. Germline V gene lookup returns CDR1 SQVTM and CDR2 ANQGSEA. This CDR3 is built from 8 residues. The CDR3 is CSVGQVNF. Here the CDR3 DNA reads TGCAGCGTTGGGCAGGTTAACTTC.

This clonotype was counted a few times. The genes are TRBV29-1 and TRBJ1-1; D not resolved. Germline V lookup: CDR1 SQVTM, CDR2 ANQGSEA. The V end lost 4 bases, the J end lost 2 bases, and 11 bases lay between the germline ends. The CDR3 totals 13 residues. The CDR3 here is CSVANRFNTEAFF. CDR3 DNA sequence: TGCAGCGTTGCCAATAGATTTAACACTGAAGCTTTCTTT.

The rearrangement uses TRBV4-3 and TRBJ2-3; TRBD2 agrees at 15 bases. V was clipped by 0 bases and J by 4 bases; unmatched bases: 11. Germline V CDR1 and CDR2: LGHNA, YSLEER. The CDR3 contains 20 residues. The CDR3 reads CASSQDRTSGGAYIPDTQYF. CDR3 nucleotides: TGCGCCAGCAGCCAAGATAGGACTAGCGGGGGGGCCTACATCCCAGATACGCAGTATTTT.

This clonotype was recorded at least ten times. V is TRBV28 and J is TRBJ2-1, with TRBD2 matching over 8 bases. The germline CDR1 and CDR2 sequences are MDHEN and SYDVKM. The length of the CDR3 is 15 residues. J gave up 9 bases and V 1 base, and 8 bases lay outside the gene matches. The CDR3 loop is CASSLFPGGPGEQFF. In DNA form, the CDR3 reads TGTGCCAGCAGTTTATTCCCGGGAGGGCCGGGTGAGCAGTTCTTC.

The V and J genes are TRBV11-2 and TRBJ1-6, with 8 bases identical to TRBD1. Germline V lookup: CDR1 SGHAT, CDR2 FQNNGV. V was pared by 2 bases and J by 0 bases, with 6 bases of the junction left unmatched. The CDR3 is 18 amino acids. CDR3: CASSLTDRGVSYNSPLHF. For the CDR3, the DNA is TGTGCCAGCAGCTTAACTGACAGGGGAGTCTCCTATAATTCACCCCTCCACTTT.